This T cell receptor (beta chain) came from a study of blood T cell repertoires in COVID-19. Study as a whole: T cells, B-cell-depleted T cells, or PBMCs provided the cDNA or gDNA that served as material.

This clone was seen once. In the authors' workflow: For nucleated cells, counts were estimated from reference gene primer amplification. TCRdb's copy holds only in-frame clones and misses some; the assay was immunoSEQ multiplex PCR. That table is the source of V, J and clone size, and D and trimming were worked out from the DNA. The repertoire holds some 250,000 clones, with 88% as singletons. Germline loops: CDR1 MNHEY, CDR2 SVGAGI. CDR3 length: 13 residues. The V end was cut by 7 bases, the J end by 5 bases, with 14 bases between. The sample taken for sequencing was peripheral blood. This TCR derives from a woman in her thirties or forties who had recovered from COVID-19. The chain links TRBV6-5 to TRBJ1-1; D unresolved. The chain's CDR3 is CASTLTGGTEAFF. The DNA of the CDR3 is TGTGCCAGCACCCTTACCGGCGGGACTGAAGCTTTCTTT.